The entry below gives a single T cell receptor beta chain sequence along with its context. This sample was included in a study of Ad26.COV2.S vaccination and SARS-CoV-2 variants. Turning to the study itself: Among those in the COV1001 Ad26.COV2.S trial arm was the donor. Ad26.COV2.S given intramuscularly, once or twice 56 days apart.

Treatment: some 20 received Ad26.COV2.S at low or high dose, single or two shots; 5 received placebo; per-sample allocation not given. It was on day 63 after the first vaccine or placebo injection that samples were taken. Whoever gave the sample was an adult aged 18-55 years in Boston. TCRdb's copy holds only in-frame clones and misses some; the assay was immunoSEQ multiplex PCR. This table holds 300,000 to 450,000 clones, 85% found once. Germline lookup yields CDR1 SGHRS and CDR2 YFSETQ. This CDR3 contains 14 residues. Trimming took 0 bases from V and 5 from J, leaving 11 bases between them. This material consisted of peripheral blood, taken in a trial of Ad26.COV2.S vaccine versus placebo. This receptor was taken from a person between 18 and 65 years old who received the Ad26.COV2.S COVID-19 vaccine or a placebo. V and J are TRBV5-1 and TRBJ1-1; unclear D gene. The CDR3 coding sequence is TGCGCCAGCAGCTTGGAGGGTCAAACTACTGAAGCTTTCTTT. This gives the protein CASSLEGQTTEAFF.